Sequencing of this T cell receptor beta chain was carried out in a study of cytomegalovirus exposure and HLA in healthy donors. With 60 Vbeta and 13 Jbeta primers, the PCR was carried out. Assay: immunoSEQ multiplex PCR; the TCRdb copy retains only in-frame clones and omits some. The data hold roughly 160,000 clones, with 60% to 80% observed a single time. The germline CDR1 and CDR2 sequences are SGHDT and YYEEEE. The CDR3 totals 14 residues. J was trimmed by 0 bases and V by 2 bases; bases with no gene match: 1. The source is a woman in her forties in good health and CMV-seropositive. The V and J genes are TRBV5-6 and TRBJ1-1; 7 bases align to TRBD1. Sequenced input: PBMCs. The CDR3 region is CASSLGGVNTEAFF. The CDR3 nucleotides are TGTGCCAGCAGCTTAGGGGGCGTGAACACTGAAGCTTTCTTT.